The rows below give T cell receptor beta chains drawn from one sample of a study of blood T cell repertoires in COVID-19. TCRdb's copy holds only in-frame clones and misses some; the assay was immunoSEQ multiplex PCR. The sample consists of more than 130,000 clones, around nine tenths of them appearing once. Source material: peripheral blood. The origin of the receptors is a woman in her thirties or forties with acute or convalescent COVID-19. The CDR3 runs from the conserved cysteine through the conserved F or W. A D gene is named only where the DNA matches it firmly. Expanded clones get a size class; other rows say once, few or many, or leave the size out.

V gene	J gene	clone size	D gene	CDR3 protein	CDR3 DNA
TRBV4-3	TRBJ1-2	NA	TRBD1	CASSLSTTGTGFGYGYTF	TGCGCCAGCAGCCTTTCGACCACCGGGACAGGGTTTGGCTATGGCTACACCTTC
TRBV18	TRBJ2-7	NA	NA	CASSSPVQAGITYEQYF	TGTGCCAGCTCTTCACCAGTTCAGGCAGGGATCACCTACGAGCAGTACTTC
TRBV5-6	TRBJ2-7	NA	TRBD2	CASSLRRDYERGGDEQYF	TGTGCCAGCAGCTTGAGGCGGGACTACGAGCGGGGGGGCGACGAGCAGTACTTC
TRBV6-5	TRBJ1-6	NA	NA	CASTRGMYNSPLHF	TGTGCCAGCACCCGCGGGATGTATAATTCACCCCTCCACTTT
TRBV7-8	TRBJ1-2	NA	NA	CASSASGDLTMGYTF	TGTGCCAGCAGCGCGTCGGGAGACTTAACTATGGGCTACACCTTC
TRBV2	TRBJ2-2	NA	NA	CASWGGPGELFF	TGTGCCAGCTGGGGGGGGCCCGGGGAGCTGTTTTTT
TRBV7-2	TRBJ1-1	NA	TRBD1	CASIPGQGRTAFF	TGTGCCAGCATCCCGGGACAGGGGAGAACCGCTTTCTTT
TRBV15	TRBJ1-2	NA	NA	CATSRDEGIYGYTF	TGTGCCACCAGCAGAGACGAGGGAATCTATGGCTACACCTTC
TRBV2	TRBJ2-5	NA	NA	CATYITGDSVATQYF	TGTGCCACCTACATCACAGGAGACAGCGTGGCGACCCAGTACTTC
TRBV24-1	TRBJ1-5	NA	TRBD1	CATSAGGYQPQHF	TGTGCCACCAGTGCAGGGGGGTATCAGCCCCAGCATTTT
TRBV6-5	TRBJ1-5	NA	NA	CASTAGQSLNQPQHF	TGTGCCAGCACCGCGGGTCAAAGTCTAAATCAGCCCCAGCATTTT
TRBV28	TRBJ2-7	NA	NA	CATLSEISYEQYF	TGTGCCACCTTGAGTGAGATCTCCTACGAGCAGTACTTC
TRBV10-3	TRBJ1-2	NA	NA	CAISDYTGHTF	TGTGCCATCAGTGACTATACAGGGCACACCTTC
TRBV30	TRBJ2-2	NA	NA	CAWIPGLAAGELFF	TGTGCCTGGATCCCCGGCCTGGCGGCCGGGGAGCTGTTTTTT
TRBV24-1	TRBJ2-3	NA	NA	CATSDGAGTEYF	TGTGCCACCAGTGATGGCGCGGGAACGGAGTATTTT
TRBV27	TRBJ2-7	few	NA	CASSLQYEQYF	TGTGCCAGCAGTTTACAATACGAGCAGTACTTC
TRBV5-1	TRBJ2-7	few	NA	CASRPWASTYEQYF	TGCGCCAGCCGACCTTGGGCTTCAACCTACGAGCAGTACTTC
TRBV3-1/TRBV3-2	TRBJ1-1	NA	NA	CASSQGRYEAFF	TGTGCCAGCAGCCAAGGGAGATATGAAGCTTTCTTT
TRBV18	TRBJ2-5	NA	TRBD1	CTSSSQTGLETQYF	TGTACCAGCTCATCCCAGACAGGGTTGGAGACCCAGTACTTC
TRBV7-2	TRBJ1-5	NA	NA	CASSSAEAQPQHF	TGTGCCAGCAGCTCCGCTGAGGCTCAGCCCCAGCATTTT
TRBV18	TRBJ2-3	NA	NA	CASSHRTDTQYF	TGTGCCAGCTCACACAGGACAGATACGCAGTATTTT
TRBV3-1/TRBV3-2	TRBJ1-4	NA	TRBD1	CASSPQGAPREKLFF	TGTGCCAGCAGCCCCCAGGGGGCACCGCGAGAAAAACTGTTTTTT
TRBV28	TRBJ1-2	once	NA	CASSLSDYGYTF	TGTGCCAGCAGCCTTAGTGACTATGGCTACACCTTC
TRBV30	TRBJ1-5	medium-sized	TRBD1	CAWTTGGLNQPQHF	TGTGCCTGGACTACAGGGGGCCTAAATCAGCCCCAGCATTTT
TRBV18	TRBJ2-1	NA	TRBD2	CASSLASGTRNEQFF	TGTGCCAGCTCACTTGCTAGCGGGACCCGCAATGAGCAGTTCTTC
TRBV19	TRBJ1-2	few	TRBD1	CASSSLRDRGEANYGYTF	TGTGCCAGTAGTTCCCTCCGGGACAGGGGAGAGGCTAACTATGGCTACACCTTC
TRBV28	TRBJ1-2	NA	NA	CASSFSAGNYGYTF	TGTGCCAGCAGTTTCAGTGCGGGTAACTATGGCTACACCTTC
TRBV20-1	TRBJ1-1	few	NA	CSALETEAFF	TGCAGTGCTCTTGAGACTGAAGCTTTCTTT
TRBV7-9	TRBJ1-6	NA	TRBD1	CASSPGQQNSPLHF	TGTGCCAGCAGCCCGGGACAGCAAAATTCACCCCTCCACTTT
TRBV5-1	TRBJ2-1	few	NA	CASSSDSSGPSYNEQFF	TGCGCCAGCAGCTCAGATAGTAGCGGCCCTTCATACAATGAGCAGTTCTTC
TRBV7-2	TRBJ1-1	NA	NA	CASSLAGGGVSEAFF	TGTGCCAGCAGCTTAGCGGGGGGGGGCGTCTCTGAAGCTTTCTTT
TRBV5-1	TRBJ1-6	NA	NA	CASNGGQLDSPLHF	TGCGCCAGCAACGGGGGGCAGTTGGATTCACCCCTCCACTTT
TRBV30	TRBJ1-4	NA	TRBD1	CAWSATGNEKLFF	TGTGCCTGGAGTGCGACAGGGAATGAAAAACTGTTTTTT
TRBV30	TRBJ1-5	NA	TRBD1	CAWSTGGGNQPQHF	TGTGCCTGGTCAACAGGGGGAGGCAATCAGCCCCAGCATTTT
TRBV11-2	TRBJ1-5	NA	NA	CASSLAGPGFQPQHF	TGTGCCAGCAGCTTAGCCGGACCAGGGTTCCAGCCCCAGCATTTT
TRBV3-1/TRBV3-2	TRBJ2-2	NA	NA	CASSQDYYSTGELFF	TGTGCCAGCAGCCAAGATTACTACTCCACCGGGGAGCTGTTTTTT
TRBV4-2	TRBJ2-1	NA	NA	CASSQEWRASANNEQFF	TGTGCCAGCAGCCAAGAATGGCGTGCTAGCGCCAACAATGAGCAGTTCTTC